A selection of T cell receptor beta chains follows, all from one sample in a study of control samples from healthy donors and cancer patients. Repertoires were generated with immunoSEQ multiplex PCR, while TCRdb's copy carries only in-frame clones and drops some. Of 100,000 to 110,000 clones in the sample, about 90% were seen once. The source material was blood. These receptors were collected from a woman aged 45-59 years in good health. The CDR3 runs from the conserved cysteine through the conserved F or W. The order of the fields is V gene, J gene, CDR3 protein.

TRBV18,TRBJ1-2,CASSPRTGDGGYTF
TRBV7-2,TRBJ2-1,CASSPGGGSSHNEQFF
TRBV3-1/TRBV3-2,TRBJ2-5,CASSQARDRAPETQYF
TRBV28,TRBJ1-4,CASSAAGQGREKLFF
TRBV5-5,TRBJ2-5,CASSLQGKETQYF
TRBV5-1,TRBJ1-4,CASSLKGSGAGEKLFF
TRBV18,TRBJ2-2,CASSPPLGFNTGELFF
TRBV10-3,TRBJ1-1,CAISTIDRGLMNTEAFF
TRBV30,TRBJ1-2,CAWQLASSNYGYTF
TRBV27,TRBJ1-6,CASSIPRVSPLHF
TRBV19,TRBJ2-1,CASSIQLPGLAGVNEQFF
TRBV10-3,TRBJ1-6,CAINDGSSYNSPLHF
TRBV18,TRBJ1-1,CASSPPSWANEAFF
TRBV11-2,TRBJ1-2,CASSLAPSGYGYTF
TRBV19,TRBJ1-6,CASRTTYNSPLHF
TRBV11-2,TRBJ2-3,CASLKPPREGPDTQYF
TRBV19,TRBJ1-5,CASSRDSVRDQPQHF
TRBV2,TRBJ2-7,CASRESSYEQYF
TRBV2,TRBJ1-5,CASSAEGDNSNQPQHF
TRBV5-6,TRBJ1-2,CASSPRGNYGYTF
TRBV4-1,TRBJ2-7,CASSRAESSYEQYF
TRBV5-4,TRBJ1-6,CASSLGGQGAYSPLHF
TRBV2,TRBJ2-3,CASSVGNSGTDTQYF
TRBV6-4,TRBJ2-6,CASSLDGANVLTF
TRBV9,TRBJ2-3,CASSVDQGRHTQYF